This T cell receptor beta chain was sequenced in a study of T cell changes during pregnancy in multiple sclerosis. The length of the CDR3 is 16 residues. Trimming left V 2 bases short and J 4 bases short, with 14 bases between. In germline, CDR1 is SEHNR, CDR2 FQNEAQ (reference sequence). The data were produced by immunoSEQ multiplex PCR, yet TCRdb's version contains in-frame clones alone and is incomplete. The sample lists some 77,000 clones; around 89% were seen once. Sequenced material: peripheral blood, taken before pregnancy. The chain carries TRBV7-9 and TRBJ2-2; maybe TRBD1 (6 bases). The TCR originated in a female donor with multiple sclerosis, enrolled in a pregnancy study. DNA for the CDR3: TGTGCCAGCAGCTTACCCCCCGGACAGATCACCGGGGAGCTGTTTTTT. It specifies CASSLPPGQITGELFF.